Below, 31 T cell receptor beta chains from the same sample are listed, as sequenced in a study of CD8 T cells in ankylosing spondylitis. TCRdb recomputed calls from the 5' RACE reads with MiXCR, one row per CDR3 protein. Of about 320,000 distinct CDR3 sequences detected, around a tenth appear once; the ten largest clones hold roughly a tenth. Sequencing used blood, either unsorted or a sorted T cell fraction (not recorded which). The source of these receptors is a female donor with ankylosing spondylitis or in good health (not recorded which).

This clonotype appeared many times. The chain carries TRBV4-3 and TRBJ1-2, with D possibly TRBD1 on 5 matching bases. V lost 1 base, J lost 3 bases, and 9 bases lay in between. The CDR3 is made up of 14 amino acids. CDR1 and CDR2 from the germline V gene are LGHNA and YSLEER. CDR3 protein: CASSQGRADYGYTF. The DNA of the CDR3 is TGCGCCAGCAGCCAAGGCAGGGCGGACTATGGCTACACCTTC.

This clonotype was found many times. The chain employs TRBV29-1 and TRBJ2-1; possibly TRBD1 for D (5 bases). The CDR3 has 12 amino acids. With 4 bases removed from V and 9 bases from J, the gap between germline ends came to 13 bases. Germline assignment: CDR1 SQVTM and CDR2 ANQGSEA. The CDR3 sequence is CSVGWQGGEQFF. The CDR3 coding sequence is TGCAGCGTTGGGTGGCAGGGTGGTGAGCAGTTCTTC.

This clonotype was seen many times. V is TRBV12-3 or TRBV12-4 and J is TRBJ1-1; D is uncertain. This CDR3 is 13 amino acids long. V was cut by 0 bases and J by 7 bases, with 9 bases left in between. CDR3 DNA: TGTGCCAGCAGTTTAGCAGGAGGCCTTGAAGCTTTCTTT. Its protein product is CASSLAGGLEAFF.

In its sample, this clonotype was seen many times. The DNA for the CDR3 is TGTGCCAGCAGCTTGGAAGGGACTACTTACAATGAGCAGTTCTTC. Translation gives CASSLEGTTYNEQFF. The chain links TRBV11-1 to TRBJ2-1, with 7 nucleotides matching TRBD2. CDR1 is SGHAT and CDR2 is FQDESV in the germline V gene (reference sequence). V lost 3 bases, J lost 4 bases, and 6 bases stayed unmatched. CDR3 length equals 15 residues. Together with reference TRBV11-1 and TRBJ2-1, the CDR3 gives the full variable domain: EAEVAQSPRYKITEKSQAVAFWCDPISGHATLYWYRQILGQGPELLVQFQDESVVDDSQLPKDRFSAERLKGVDSTLKIQPAELGDSAMYLCASSLEGTTYNEQFFGPGTRLTVL.

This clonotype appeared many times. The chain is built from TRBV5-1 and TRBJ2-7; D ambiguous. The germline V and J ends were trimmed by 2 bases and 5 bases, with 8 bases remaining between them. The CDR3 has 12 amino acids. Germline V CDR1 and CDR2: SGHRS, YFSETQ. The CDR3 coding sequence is TGCGCCAGCAGCTTAAGTTGGGACGAGCAGTACTTC. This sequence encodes CASSLSWDEQYF.

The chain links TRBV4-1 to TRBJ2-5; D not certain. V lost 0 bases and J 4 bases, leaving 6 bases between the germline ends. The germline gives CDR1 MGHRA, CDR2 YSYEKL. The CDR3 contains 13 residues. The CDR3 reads CASSQDAGETQYF. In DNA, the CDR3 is TGCGCCAGCAGCCAAGATGCCGGAGAGACCCAGTACTTC.

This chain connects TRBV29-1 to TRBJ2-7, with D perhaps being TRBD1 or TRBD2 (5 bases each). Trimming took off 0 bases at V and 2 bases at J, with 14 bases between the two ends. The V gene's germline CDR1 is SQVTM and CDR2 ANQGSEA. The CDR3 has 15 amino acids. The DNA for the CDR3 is TGCAGCGTTGAAGATCCGGGGACGGAGACCTACGAGCAGTACTTC. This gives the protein CSVEDPGTETYEQYF.

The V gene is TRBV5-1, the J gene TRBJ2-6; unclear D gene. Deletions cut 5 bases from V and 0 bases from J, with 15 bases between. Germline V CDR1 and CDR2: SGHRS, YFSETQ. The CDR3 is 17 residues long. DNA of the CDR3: TGCGCCAGCAGAACGGGTCAGGCCCTCTCTGGGGCCAACGTCCTGACTTTC. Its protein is CASRTGQALSGANVLTF. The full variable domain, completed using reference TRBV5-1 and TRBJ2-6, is KAGVTQTPRYLIKTRGQQVTLSCSPISGHRSVSWYQQTPGQGLQFLFEYFSETQRNKGNFPGRFSGRQFSNSRSEMNVSTLELGDSALYLCASRTGQALSGANVLTFGAGSRLTVL.

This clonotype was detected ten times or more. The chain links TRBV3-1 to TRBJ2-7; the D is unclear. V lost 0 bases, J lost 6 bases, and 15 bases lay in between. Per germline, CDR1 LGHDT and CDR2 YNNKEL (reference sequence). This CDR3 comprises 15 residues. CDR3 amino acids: CASSQDVVQLGEQYF. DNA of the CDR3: TGTGCCAGCAGCCAAGATGTGGTCCAGCTCGGCGAGCAGTACTTC.

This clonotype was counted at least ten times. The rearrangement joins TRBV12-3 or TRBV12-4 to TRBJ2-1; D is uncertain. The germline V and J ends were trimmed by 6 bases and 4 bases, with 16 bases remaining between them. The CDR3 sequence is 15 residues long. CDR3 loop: CASRLSASVYNEQFF. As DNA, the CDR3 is TGTGCCAGCAGATTGTCCGCGTCAGTGTACAATGAGCAGTTCTTC.

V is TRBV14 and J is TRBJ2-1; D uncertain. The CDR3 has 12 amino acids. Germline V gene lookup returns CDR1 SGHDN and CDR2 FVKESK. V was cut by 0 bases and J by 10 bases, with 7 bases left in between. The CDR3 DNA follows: TGTGCCAGCAGCCAAGAGTTACGAGAGCAGTTCTTC. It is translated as CASSQELREQFF.

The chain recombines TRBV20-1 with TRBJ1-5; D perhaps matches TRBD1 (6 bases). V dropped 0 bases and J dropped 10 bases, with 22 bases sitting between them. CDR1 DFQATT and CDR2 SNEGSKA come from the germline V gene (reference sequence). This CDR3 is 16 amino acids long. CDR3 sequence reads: CSARDREGQRWTPQHF. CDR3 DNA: TGCAGTGCTAGAGATAGGGAGGGACAAAGGTGGACCCCCCAGCATTTT.

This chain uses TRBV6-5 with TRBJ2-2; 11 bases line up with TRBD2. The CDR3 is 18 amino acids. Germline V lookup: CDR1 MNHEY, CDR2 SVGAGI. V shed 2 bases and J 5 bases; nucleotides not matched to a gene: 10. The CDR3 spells CASSYLAGRLAGTGELFF. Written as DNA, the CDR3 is TGTGCCAGCAGTTACCTCGCCGGAAGACTAGCGGGGACCGGGGAGCTGTTTTTT.

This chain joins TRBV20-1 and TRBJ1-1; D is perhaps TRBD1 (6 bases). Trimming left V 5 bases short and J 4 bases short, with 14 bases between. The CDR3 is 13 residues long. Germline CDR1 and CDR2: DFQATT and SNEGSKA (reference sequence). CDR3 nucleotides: TGCAGTGCTCGACAGGTCGAGGGCACTGAAGCTTTCTTT. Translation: CSARQVEGTEAFF.

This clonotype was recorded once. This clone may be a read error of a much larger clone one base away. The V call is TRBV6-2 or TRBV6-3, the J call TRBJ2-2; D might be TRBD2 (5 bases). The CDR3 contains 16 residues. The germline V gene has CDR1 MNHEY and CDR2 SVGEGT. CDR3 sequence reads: CASSWASSGYTVELFF. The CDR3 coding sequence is TGTGCCAGCAGTTGGGCTAGCAGTGGCTACACCGTGGAGCTGTTTTTT.

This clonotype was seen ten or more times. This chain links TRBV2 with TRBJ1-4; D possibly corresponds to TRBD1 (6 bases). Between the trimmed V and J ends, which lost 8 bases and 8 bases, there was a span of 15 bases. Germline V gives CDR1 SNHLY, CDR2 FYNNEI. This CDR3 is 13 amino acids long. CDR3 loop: CASEGHKLEKLFF. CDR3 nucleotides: TGTGCCAGCGAGGGACATAAACTAGAAAAACTGTTTTTT.

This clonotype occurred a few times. CDR3 sequence: CASSRDRGLSPQHF. The CDR3, as DNA: TGTGCCAGCAGCCGGGACAGGGGCCTGTCGCCCCAGCATTTT. The rearrangement uses TRBV28 and TRBJ1-5; 10 bases agree with TRBD1. Germline CDR1 and CDR2: MDHEN and SYDVKM. The ends lost 6 bases at V and 9 bases at J; junction bases unmatched: 8. The CDR3 runs 14 residues. The full variable domain, completed using reference TRBV28 and TRBJ1-5, is DVKVTQSSRYLVKRTGEKVFLECVQDMDHENMFWYRQDPGLGLRLIYFSYDVKMKEKGDIPEGYSVSREKKERFSLILESASTNQTSMYLCASSRDRGLSPQHFGDGTRLSIL.

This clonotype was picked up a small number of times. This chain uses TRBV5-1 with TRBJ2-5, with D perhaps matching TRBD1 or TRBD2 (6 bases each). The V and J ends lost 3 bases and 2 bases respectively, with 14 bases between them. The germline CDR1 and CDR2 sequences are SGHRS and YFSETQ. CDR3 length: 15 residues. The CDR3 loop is CASSSIGGPQETQYF. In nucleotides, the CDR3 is TGCGCCAGCAGCTCAATAGGGGGGCCACAAGAGACCCAGTACTTC.

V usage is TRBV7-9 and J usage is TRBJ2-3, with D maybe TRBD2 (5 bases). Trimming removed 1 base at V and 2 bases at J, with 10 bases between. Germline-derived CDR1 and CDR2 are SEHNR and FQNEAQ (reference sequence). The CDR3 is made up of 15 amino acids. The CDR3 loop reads CASSLVILDTDTQYF. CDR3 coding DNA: TGTGCCAGCAGCTTAGTAATACTAGACACAGATACGCAGTATTTT.

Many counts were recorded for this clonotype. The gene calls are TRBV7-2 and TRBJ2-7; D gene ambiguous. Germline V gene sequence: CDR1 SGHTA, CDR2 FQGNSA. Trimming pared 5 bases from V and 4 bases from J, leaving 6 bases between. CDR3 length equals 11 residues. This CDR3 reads CASSKEYEQYF. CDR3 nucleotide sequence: TGTGCCAGCAGCAAAGAATACGAGCAGTACTTC.

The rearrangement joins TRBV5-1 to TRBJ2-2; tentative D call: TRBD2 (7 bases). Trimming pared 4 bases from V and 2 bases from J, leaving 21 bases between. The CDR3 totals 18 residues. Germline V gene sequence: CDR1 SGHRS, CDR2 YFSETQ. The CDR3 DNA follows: TGCGCCAGCAGCCCGTCTGGGTGGCGGGGGCTCAACACCGGGGAGCTGTTTTTT. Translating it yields CASSPSGWRGLNTGELFF.

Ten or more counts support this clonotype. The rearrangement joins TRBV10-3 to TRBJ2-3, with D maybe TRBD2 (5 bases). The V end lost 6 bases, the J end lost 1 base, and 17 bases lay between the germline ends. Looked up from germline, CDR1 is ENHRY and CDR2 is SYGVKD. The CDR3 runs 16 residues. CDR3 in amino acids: CAISPGGLSGTDTQYF. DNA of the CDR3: TGTGCCATCAGCCCTGGCGGACTTAGCGGCACAGATACGCAGTATTTT.

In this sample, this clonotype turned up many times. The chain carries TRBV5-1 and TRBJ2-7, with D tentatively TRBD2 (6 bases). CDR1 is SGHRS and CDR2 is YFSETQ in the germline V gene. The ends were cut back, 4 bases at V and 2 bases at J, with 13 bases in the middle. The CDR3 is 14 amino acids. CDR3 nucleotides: TGCGCCAGCAGCACCGGGACTGAGACCTACGAGCAGTACTTC. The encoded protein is CASSTGTETYEQYF. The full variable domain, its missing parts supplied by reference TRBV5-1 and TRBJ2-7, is KAGVTQTPRYLIKTRGQQVTLSCSPISGHRSVSWYQQTPGQGLQFLFEYFSETQRNKGNFPGRFSGRQFSNSRSEMNVSTLELGDSALYLCASSTGTETYEQYFGPGTRLTVT.

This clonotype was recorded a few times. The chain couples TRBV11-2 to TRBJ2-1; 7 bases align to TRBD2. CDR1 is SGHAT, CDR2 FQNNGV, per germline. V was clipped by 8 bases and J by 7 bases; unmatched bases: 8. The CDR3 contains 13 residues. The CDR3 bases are TGTGCCAGCTATAGCGGGTTTGTAAATGAGCAGTTCTTC. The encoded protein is CASYSGFVNEQFF. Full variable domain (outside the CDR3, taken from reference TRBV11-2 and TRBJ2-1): EAGVAQSPRYKIIEKRQSVAFWCNPISGHATLYWYQQILGQGPKLLIQFQNNGVVDDSQLPKDRFSAERLKGVDSTLKIQPAKLEDSAVYLCASYSGFVNEQFFGPGTRLTVL.

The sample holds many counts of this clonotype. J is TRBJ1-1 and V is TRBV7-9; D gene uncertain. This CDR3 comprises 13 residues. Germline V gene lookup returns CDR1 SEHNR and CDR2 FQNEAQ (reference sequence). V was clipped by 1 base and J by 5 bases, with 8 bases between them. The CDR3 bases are TGTGCCAGCAGCTTAGGCGCGGGGACTGAAGCTTTCTTT. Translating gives CASSLGAGTEAFF.

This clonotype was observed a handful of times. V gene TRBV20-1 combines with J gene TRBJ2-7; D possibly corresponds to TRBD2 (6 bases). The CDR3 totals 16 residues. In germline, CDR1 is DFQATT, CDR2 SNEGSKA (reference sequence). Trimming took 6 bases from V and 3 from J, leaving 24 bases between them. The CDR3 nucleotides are TGCAGTGCCTCCTGGGGACTCGGGGCTTTATACTACGAGCAGTACTTC. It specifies CSASWGLGALYYEQYF.

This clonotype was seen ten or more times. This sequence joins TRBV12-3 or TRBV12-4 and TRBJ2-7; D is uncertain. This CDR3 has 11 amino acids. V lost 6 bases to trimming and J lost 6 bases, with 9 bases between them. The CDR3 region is CASRYSSEQYF. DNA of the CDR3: TGTGCCAGCAGGTACAGTTCCGAGCAGTACTTC.

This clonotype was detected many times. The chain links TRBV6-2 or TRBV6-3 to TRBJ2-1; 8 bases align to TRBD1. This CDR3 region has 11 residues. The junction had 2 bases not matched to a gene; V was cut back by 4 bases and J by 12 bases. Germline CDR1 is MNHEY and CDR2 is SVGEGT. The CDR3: CASSSGQGQFF. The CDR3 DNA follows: TGTGCCAGCAGTTCCGGACAGGGGCAGTTCTTC.

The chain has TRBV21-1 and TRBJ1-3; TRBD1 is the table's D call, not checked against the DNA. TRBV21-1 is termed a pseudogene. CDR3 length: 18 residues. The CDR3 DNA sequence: TGTGCCAGCAGCAAATCGGGGGGGACAGAATCCTCTGGAAACACCATATATTTT. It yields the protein CASSKSGGTESSGNTIYF.

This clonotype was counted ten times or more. CDR3: CASSRPTSLVSDTQYF. The CDR3 nucleotides are TGTGCCAGCAGCCGACCGACTAGCCTGGTCTCAGATACGCAGTATTTT. The genes are TRBV12-3 or TRBV12-4 and TRBJ2-3, with TRBD2 matching 7 bases. The CDR3 consists of 16 residues. Trimming at V came to 6 bases and at J to 4 bases, leaving 13 bases not matched to a gene.

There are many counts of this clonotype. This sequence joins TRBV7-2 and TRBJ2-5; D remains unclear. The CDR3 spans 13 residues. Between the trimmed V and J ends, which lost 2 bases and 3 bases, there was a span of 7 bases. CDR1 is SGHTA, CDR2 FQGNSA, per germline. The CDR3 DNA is TGTGCCAGCAGCTTAAAGATGGAAGAGACCCAGTACTTC. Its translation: CASSLKMEETQYF.